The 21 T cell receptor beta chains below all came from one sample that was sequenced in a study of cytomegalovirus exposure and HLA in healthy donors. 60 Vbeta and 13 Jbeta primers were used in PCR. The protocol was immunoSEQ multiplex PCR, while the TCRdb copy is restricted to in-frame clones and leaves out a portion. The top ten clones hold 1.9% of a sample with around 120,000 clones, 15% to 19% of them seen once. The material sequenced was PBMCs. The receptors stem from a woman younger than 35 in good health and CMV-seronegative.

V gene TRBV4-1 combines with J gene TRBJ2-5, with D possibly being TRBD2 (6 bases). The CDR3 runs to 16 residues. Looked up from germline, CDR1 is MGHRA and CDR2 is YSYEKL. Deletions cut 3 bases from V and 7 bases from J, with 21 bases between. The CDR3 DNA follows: TGCGCCAGCAGCCACTCCCAGCGGGCCATGCCGTCGACCCAGTACTTC. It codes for CASSHSQRAMPSTQYF.

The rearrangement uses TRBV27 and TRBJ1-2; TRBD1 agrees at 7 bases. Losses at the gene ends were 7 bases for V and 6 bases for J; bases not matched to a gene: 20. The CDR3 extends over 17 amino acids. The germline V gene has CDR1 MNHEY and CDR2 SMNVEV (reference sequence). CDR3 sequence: CASNDGPAALRGHGYTF. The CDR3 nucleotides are TGTGCCAGCAATGACGGGCCCGCAGCGCTGAGGGGGCATGGCTACACCTTC.

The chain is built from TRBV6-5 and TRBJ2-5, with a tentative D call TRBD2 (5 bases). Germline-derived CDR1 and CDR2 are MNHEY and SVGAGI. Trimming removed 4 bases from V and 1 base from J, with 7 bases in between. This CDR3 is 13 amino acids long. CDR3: CASSFLAQETQYF. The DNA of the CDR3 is TGTGCCAGCAGTTTCCTAGCCCAAGAGACCCAGTACTTC.

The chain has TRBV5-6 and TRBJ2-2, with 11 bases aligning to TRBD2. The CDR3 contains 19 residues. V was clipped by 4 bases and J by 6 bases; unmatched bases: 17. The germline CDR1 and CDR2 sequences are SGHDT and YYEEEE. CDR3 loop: CASSQLTILSGGAPGELFF. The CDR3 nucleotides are TGTGCCAGCAGCCAACTAACAATCCTTAGCGGGGGGGCCCCCGGGGAGCTGTTTTTT.

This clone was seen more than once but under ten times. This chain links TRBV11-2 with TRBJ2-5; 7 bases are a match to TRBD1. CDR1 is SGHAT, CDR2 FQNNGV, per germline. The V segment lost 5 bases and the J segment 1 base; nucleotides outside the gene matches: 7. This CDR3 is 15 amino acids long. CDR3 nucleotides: TGTGCCAGCAGCGTTACCGGGACAGTCCAAGAGACCCAGTACTTC. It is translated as CASSVTGTVQETQYF.

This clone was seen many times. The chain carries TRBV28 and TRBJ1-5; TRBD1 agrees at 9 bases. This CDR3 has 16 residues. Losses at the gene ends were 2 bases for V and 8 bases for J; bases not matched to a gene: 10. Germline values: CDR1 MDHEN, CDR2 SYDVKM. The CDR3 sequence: CASSLRRDRVSEPQHF. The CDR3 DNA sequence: TGTGCCAGCAGTTTAAGGAGGGACAGGGTTTCGGAGCCCCAGCATTTT.

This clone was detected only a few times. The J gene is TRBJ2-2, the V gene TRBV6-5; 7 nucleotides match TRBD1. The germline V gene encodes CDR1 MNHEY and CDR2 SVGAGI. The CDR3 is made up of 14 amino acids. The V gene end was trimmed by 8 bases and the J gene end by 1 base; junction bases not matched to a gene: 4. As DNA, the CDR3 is TGTGCCAGCTCTAGGACAGGGAACACCGGGGAGCTGTTTTTT. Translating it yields CASSRTGNTGELFF.

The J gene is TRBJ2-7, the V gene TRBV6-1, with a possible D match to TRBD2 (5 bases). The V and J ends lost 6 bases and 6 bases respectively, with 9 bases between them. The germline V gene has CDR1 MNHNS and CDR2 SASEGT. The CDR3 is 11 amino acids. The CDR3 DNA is TGTGCCAGCAGGGGTGGACTCGAGCAGTACTTC. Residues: CASRGGLEQYF.

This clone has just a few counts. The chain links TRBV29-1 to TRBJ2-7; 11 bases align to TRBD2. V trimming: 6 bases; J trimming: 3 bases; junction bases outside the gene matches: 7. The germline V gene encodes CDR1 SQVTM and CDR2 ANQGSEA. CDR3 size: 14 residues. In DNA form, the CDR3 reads TGCAGCGTGGAGGGACTAGCGGTCGACTACGAGCAGTACTTC. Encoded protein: CSVEGLAVDYEQYF.

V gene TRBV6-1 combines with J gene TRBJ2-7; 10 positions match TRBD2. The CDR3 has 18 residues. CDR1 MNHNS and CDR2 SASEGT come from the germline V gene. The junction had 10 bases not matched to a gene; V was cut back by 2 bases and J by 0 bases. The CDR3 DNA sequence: TGTGCCAGCAGTGAAACCGAGTTTAGCGGGGGGCCCTCCTACGAGCAGTACTTC. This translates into CASSETEFSGGPSYEQYF.

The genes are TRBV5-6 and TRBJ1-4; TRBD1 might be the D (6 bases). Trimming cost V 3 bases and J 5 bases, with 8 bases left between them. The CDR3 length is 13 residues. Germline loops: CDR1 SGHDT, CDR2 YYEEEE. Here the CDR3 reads CASSSRGNEKLFF. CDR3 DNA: TGTGCCAGCAGCTCTAGGGGGAATGAAAAACTGTTTTTT.

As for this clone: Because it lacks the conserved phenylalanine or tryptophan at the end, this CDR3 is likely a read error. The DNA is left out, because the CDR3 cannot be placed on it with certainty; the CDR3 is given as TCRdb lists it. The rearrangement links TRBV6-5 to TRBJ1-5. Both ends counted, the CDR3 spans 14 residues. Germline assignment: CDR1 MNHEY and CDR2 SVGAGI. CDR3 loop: CASREGLSNQPKHL.

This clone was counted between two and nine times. CDR3 sequence (DNA): TGTGCCAGCAGCGCTAACCCCTCGCCGGGAGAGCAGTACTTC. Protein: CASSANPSPGEQYF. This sequence joins TRBV9 and TRBJ2-7; tentative D call: TRBD2 (5 bases). The CDR3 totals 14 residues. Germline V gene sequence: CDR1 SGDLS, CDR2 YYNGEE. Trimming removed 3 bases from V and 7 bases from J, with 17 bases in between.

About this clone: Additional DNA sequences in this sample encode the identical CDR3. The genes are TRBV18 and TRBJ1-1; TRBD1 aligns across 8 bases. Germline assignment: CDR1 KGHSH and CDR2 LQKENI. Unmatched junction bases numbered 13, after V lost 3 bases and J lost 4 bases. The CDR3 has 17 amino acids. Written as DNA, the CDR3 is TGTGCCAGCTCACCGACCGGGACAGGCTTTATGAGCACTGAAGCTTTCTTT. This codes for CASSPTGTGFMSTEAFF.

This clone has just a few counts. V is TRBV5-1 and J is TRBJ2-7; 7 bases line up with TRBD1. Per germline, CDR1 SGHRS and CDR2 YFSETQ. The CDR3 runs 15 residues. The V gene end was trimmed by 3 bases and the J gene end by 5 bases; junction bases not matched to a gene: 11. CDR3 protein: CASSSSNRDSDEQYF. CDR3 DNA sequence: TGCGCCAGCAGCTCCTCCAACCGGGACAGCGACGAGCAGTACTTC.

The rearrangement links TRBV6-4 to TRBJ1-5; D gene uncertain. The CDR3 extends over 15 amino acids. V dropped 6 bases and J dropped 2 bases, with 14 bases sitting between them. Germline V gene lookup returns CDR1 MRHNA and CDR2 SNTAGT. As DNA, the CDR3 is TGTGCCAGCAGGGCACGTGCGGCGGGCAATCAGCCCCAGCATTTT. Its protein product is CASRARAAGNQPQHF.

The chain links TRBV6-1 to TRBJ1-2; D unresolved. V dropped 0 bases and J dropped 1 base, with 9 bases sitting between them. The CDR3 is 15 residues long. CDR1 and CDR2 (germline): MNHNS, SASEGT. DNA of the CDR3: TGTGCCAGCAGTGAAGCGCATAGCCTTAACTATGGCTACACCTTC. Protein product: CASSEAHSLNYGYTF.

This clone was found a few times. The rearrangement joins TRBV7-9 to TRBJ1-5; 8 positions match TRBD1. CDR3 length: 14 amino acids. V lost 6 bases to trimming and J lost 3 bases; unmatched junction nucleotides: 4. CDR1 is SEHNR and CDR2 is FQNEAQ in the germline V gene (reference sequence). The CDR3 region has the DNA TGTGCCAGCAGTTACCAGGGGGCCAATCAGCCCCAGCATTTT. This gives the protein CASSYQGANQPQHF. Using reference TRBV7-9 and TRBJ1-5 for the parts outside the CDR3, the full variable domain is DTGVSQNPRHKITKRGQNVTFRCDPISEHNRLYWYRQTLGQGPEFLTYFQNEAQLEKSRLLSDRFSAERPKGSFSTLEIQRTEQGDSAMYLCASSYQGANQPQHFGDGTRLSIL.

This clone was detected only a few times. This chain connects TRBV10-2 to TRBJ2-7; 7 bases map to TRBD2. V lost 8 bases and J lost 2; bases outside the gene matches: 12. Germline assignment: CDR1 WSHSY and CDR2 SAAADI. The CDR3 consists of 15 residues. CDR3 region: CASQHRRERTYEQYF. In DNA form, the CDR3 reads TGCGCCAGCCAACATAGGCGGGAGAGAACCTACGAGCAGTACTTC.

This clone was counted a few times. The CDR3 region is CTSSQAGASGRGDTQYF. CDR3 DNA: TGCACCAGCAGCCAAGCCGGGGCTAGCGGGAGGGGAGATACGCAGTATTTT. The gene calls are TRBV1 and TRBJ2-3; TRBD2 was called by the table and not checked on the DNA. TRBV1 corresponds to a pseudogene. This CDR3 contains 17 residues.

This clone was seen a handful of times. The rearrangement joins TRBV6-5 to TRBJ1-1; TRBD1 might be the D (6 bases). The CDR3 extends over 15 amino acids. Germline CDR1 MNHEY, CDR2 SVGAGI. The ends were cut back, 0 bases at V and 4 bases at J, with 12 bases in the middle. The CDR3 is CASSYSRGLGTEAFF. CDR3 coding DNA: TGTGCCAGCAGTTACTCCAGGGGATTGGGCACTGAAGCTTTCTTT.